One T cell receptor beta chain is described in this entry. CDR3 length: 16 amino acids. The ends were cut back, 4 bases at V and 7 bases at J, with 21 bases in the middle. Germline CDR1 reads SGHRS; CDR2 reads YFSETQ. These data come from a study of technical replicates of blood from a handful of donors. Sequencing was performed with immunoSEQ multiplex PCR; in TCRdb, only in-frame clones are kept and a portion is missing. The data contain about 88,000 clones, roughly 92% of them singletons. The origin of this receptor is a human donor in good health. The rearrangement joins TRBV5-1 to TRBJ2-1, with D perhaps TRBD1 (5 bases). The sample was T cells isolated from PBMCs. The CDR3 is CASSTTATTFTNEQFF. The CDR3 DNA reads TGCGCCAGCAGCACGACAGCTACTACATTTACGAATGAGCAGTTCTTC.